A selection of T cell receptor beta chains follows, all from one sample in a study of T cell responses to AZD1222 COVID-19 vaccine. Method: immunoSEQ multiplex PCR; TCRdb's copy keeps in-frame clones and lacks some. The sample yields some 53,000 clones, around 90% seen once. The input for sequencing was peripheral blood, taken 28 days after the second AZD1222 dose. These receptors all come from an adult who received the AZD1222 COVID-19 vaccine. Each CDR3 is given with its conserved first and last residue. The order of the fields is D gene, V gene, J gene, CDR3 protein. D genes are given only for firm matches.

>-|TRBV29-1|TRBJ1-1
CSVEINRLAFF
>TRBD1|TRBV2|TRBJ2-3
CASRRQGPSPDTQYF
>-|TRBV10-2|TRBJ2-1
CASSGLAPQEQFF
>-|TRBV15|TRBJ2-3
CATSRDRRATDTQYF
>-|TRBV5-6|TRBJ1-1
CASSLSYRPEAFF
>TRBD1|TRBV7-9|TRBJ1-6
CASSSSERLYGTANSPLHF
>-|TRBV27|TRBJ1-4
CASSLTGATNEKLFF
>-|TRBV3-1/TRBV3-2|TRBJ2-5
CASSQGFGYQETQYF
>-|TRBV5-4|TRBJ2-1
CASTPPGADEQFF
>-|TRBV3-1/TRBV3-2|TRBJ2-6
CASSPDPGTGANVLTF
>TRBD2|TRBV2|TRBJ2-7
CASSESLPGGEQYF
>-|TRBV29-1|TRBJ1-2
CSAGPVNYGYTF
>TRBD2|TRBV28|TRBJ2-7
CASDLGLAGGEQYF
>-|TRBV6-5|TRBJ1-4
CASSSWRSVDEKLFF
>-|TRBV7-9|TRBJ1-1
CASSDRWGTEAFF
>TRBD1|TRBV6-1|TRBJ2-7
CASSESSGTGGYEQYF
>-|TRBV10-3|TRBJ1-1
CAISESTGGTEAFF
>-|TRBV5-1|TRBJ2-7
CASSLVAGREQYF
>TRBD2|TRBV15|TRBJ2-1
CATSRGTSANEQFF
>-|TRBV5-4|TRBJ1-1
CASSLEGGAHTEAFF
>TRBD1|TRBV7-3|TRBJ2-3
CASSLTLTQGADTQYF
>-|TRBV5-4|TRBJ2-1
CASSSVGQWDNEQFF
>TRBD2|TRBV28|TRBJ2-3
CASREYGTSGTDTQYF
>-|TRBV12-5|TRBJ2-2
CASGFLKGNTGELFF
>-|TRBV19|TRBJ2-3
CASTLGGVTDTQYF
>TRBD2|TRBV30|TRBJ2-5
CASGLAGPETQYF
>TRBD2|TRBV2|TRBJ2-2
CASRRLAGAGGELFF
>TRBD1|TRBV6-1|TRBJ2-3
CASSESGTGGDTQYF
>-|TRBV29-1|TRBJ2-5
CSVGLQETQYF
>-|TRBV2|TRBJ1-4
CASSLGRNEKLFF
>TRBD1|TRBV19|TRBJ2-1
CASSRTGGAYNEQFF
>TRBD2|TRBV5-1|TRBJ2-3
CASSFGSLAGYTDTQYF
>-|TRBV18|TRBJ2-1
CASSPLPGGRGDEQFF
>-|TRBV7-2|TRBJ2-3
CASSPGADTQYF
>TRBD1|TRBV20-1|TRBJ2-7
CSASRDRAYEQYF
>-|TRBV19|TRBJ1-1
CASSSGGPNTEAFF
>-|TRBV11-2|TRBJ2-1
CASSLAQGEQFF
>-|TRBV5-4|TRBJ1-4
CASSAQGYNEKLFF
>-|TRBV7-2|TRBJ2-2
CASSLALLSGAGELFF
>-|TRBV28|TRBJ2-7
CASSPTSLAPTYEQYF
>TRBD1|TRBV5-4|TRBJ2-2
CASSPGTGGPRGNTGELFF
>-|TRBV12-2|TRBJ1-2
CASRLAAGAPYGYTF
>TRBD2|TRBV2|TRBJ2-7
CASRSRSGLGLDEQYF
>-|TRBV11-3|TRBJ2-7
CASSSLDTPYEQYF
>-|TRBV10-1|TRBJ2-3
CASSESPEGVTDTQYF
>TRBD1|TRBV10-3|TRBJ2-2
CAIRPRGLAGTGELFF
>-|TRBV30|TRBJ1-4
CAWTRTDEKLFF
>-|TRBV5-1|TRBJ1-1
CASSTGTHGSEAFF
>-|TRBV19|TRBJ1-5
CASKLGDQPQHF
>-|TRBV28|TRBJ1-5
CASSLVTGRSNQPQHF
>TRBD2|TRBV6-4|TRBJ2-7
CASSPGLAGESEQYF
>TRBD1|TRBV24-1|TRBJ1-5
CATSDSDRAPHQPQHF
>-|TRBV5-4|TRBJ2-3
CASSLETDRRGTDTQYF
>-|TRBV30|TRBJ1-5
CAWSRDGSNQPQHF
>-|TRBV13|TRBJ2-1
CASSSEELPHYNEQFF